This entry describes one T cell receptor (beta chain). What it binds is unknown. The sample holds other DNA sequences that translate to the same CDR3. This entry is derived from a study of beta chain features in type 1 diabetes. V was shortened by 3 bases and J by 2 bases, with 4 bases between the two germline ends. The germline V gene has CDR1 SNHLY and CDR2 FYNNEI. The CDR3 consists of 12 residues. General study results and limits: Amplification by PCR could prefer shorter templates, with the same effect in patients and controls. TCRB CDR3s were moderately but significantly shorter in Type 1 diabetes patients in all four CD4+ subsets. In the patient group, naive, central memory and Treg TCRB repertoires seemed more alike than in the healthy donor group. More deletions and fewer insertions at VDJ junctions were found in patients with type 1 diabetes.

cDNA synthesis used the whole RNA isolate, giving expressed TCRB sequences. Here immunoSEQ multiplex PCR was the method, and the copy in TCRdb shows in-frame clones only, minus some. The profile covers fewer than 350,000 clones, with around 19% appearing a single time and around 0.045% taken by the ten largest. Sequencing used naive CD4+ T cells from blood. V is TRBV2 and J is TRBJ2-5; D is ambiguous. The TCR originated in a woman aged 18-29 years in good health. The CDR3 loop reads CASSEQQETQYF. The CDR3 DNA reads TGTGCCAGCAGTGAGCAGCAAGAGACCCAGTACTTC.